The following is a T cell receptor (beta chain) sequence with its context. Antigen specificity is unknown. Per germline, CDR1 MDHEN and CDR2 SYDVKM. V dropped 6 bases and J dropped 6 bases, with 14 bases sitting between them. CDR3 length: 13 amino acids. Assay: immunoSEQ multiplex PCR; the TCRdb copy retains only in-frame clones and omits some. This sample yields 100,000 to 150,000 clones, of which 80% to 90% are seen a single time; 1.5% to 2% belongs to the top ten. The data were obtained in a study of T cells in localized non-small cell lung cancer. Study-level results: In adjacent lung appeared a median roughly 56 of the top 100 tumor clones. Because sequencing included only one region (of the tumor), heterogeneity remains possible.

The sequence came from a female donor older than 55 with stage I lung adenocarcinoma. The specimen was peripheral blood, collected before any cancer treatment. This sequence joins TRBV28 and TRBJ1-2; the D gene is possibly TRBD1 (5 bases). CDR3 amino acids: CASRPEGLDGYTF. The CDR3 bases are TGTGCCAGCAGACCCGAGGGGCTAGATGGCTACACCTTC.